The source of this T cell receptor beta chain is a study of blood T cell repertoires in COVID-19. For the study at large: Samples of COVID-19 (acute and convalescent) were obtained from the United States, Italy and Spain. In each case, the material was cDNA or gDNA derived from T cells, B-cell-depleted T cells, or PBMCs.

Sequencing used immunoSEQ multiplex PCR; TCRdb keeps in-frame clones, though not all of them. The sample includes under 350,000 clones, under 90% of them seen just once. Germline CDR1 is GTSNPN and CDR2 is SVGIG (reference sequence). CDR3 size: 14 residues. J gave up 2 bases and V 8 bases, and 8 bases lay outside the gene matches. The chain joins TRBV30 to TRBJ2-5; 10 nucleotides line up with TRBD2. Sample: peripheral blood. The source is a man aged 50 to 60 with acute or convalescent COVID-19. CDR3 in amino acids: CAGQRGGEQETQYF. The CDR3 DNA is TGTGCCGGACAGCGGGGGGGGGAACAAGAGACCCAGTACTTC.